The 17 T cell receptor beta chains presented below share a single source sample, sequenced in a study of human CD8 memory T cell subsets (dated by TCRdb to about 2020). A Human TCR Profiling Kit was used to prepare UMI-labeled 5' RACE TCRbeta libraries. Following reprocessing of the reads by TCRdb, the data hold one row per CDR3 protein sequence and no DNA is available. The table kept for this sample lists 6,500 to 9,000 distinct CDR3 sequences. The ten top clones hold roughly a quarter of the sample. Input material: CD8+ T cells from PBMCs. The receptors derive from a human donor in good health.

CDR3 loop: CATRQVYSNQPQHF. The chain couples TRBV27 to TRBJ1-5; TCRdb outputs TRBD1, but without DNA this stays unchecked. This CDR3 spans 14 amino acids. From germline, CDR1 is MNHEY and CDR2 SMNVEV (reference sequence).

V usage is TRBV20-1 and J usage is TRBJ2-7; lacking DNA, the TRBD1 call made by TCRdb goes unchecked. Looked up from germline, CDR1 is DFQATT and CDR2 is SNEGSKA (reference sequence). There are 16 residues in the CDR3. This chain's CDR3 is CRGAKDWDRNSYEQYF.

The chain uses TRBV2 and TRBJ2-5; with no DNA, the TCRdb D assignment of TRBD1 cannot be verified. The CDR3 runs to 13 residues. Germline V lookup: CDR1 SNHLY, CDR2 FYNNEI. The CDR3 reads CARTGGSQETQYF.

This clonotype is called medium-sized based on its frequency. This chain links TRBV28 with TRBJ2-3. In germline, CDR1 is MDHEN, CDR2 SYDVKM. The CDR3 length is 13 residues. CDR3: CASSFAEPDTQYF.

The V call is TRBV7-9, the J call TRBJ2-1; the TCRdb D gene call, TRBD1, has no DNA to confirm it. CDR3 length: 12 amino acids. Germline V lookup: CDR1 SEHNR, CDR2 FQNEAQ (reference sequence). The chain's CDR3 is CASSSPLNEQFF.

Considering frequency, this clonotype is medium-sized (0.01 to 0.1%). V and J are TRBV12-3 or TRBV12-4 and TRBJ2-7. The length of the CDR3 is 15 residues. The CDR3 loop reads CASKTHGPSPYEQYF.

The chain employs TRBV5-5 and TRBJ1-6. The CDR3 length is 13 residues. Germline CDR1 and CDR2: SGHKS and YYEKEE (reference sequence). This CDR3 reads CASSFGSTSALHF.

The gene calls are TRBV10-2 and TRBJ2-5; TCRdb's assignment of TRBD2 cannot be checked, as there is no DNA. CDR1 and CDR2 from the germline V gene are WSHSY and SAAADI. The CDR3 length is 16 residues. CDR3 residues: CASSEVGQSGEETQYF.

The CDR3 spells CSAPDLDSNQPQHF. The chain is built from TRBV20-1 and TRBJ1-5. In germline, CDR1 is DFQATT, CDR2 SNEGSKA (reference sequence). The CDR3 length is 14 residues.

The rearrangement uses TRBV7-3 and TRBJ2-1; the TCRdb call, TRBD2, lacks DNA for checking. The germline CDR1 and CDR2 sequences are SGHTA and FQGTGA. The CDR3 has 17 amino acids. The CDR3 here is CASSSWTSGPTYNEQFF.

V and J are TRBV2 and TRBJ1-4. The germline V gene encodes CDR1 SNHLY and CDR2 FYNNEI. The CDR3 spans 11 residues. CDR3 in amino acids: CASVEGEKLFF.

The chain carries TRBV7-2 and TRBJ2-7; as DNA is missing, the TRBD1 call by TCRdb cannot be tested. The CDR3 length is 15 residues. The V gene's germline CDR1 is SGHTA and CDR2 FQGNSA. CDR3 amino acids: CASSSTGTGAYEQYF. The full variable domain, rest sourced from reference TRBV7-2 and TRBJ2-7, is GAGVSQSPSNKVTEKGKDVELRCDPISGHTALYWYRQSLGQGLEFLIYFQGNSAPDKSGLPSDRFSAERTGGSVSTLTIQRTQQEDSAVYLCASSSTGTGAYEQYFGPGTRLTVT.

The chain carries TRBV9 and TRBJ2-2; TCRdb proposes TRBD1, but this gene call is untestable without DNA. In germline, CDR1 is SGDLS, CDR2 YYNGEE. This CDR3 is 13 amino acids long. CDR3 amino acids: CASSVEGAGELFF.

The chain has TRBV7-9 and TRBJ2-7. This CDR3 spans 17 amino acids. Germline V gives CDR1 SEHNR, CDR2 FQNEAQ (reference sequence). The CDR3 protein is CASSLAVGGSRSYEQYF. The full variable domain, completed using reference TRBV7-9 and TRBJ2-7, is DTGVSQNPRHKITKRGQNVTFRCDPISEHNRLYWYRQTLGQGPEFLTYFQNEAQLEKSRLLSDRFSAERPKGSFSTLEIQRTEQGDSAMYLCASSLAVGGSRSYEQYFGPGTRLTVT.

This clonotype registers medium-sized (0.01 to 0.1%) by frequency. V and J are TRBV20-1 and TRBJ2-3; the TCRdb call, TRBD2, lacks DNA for checking. The germline CDR1 and CDR2 sequences are DFQATT and SNEGSKA (reference sequence). The CDR3 has 13 amino acids. This chain's CDR3 is CSANPRPVNTQYF.

This clonotype is medium-sized (0.01 to 0.1%) by frequency. This chain uses TRBV29-1 with TRBJ2-1; the TRBD2 assignment by TCRdb is unverifiable without DNA. CDR3 size: 13 residues. Germline V gene sequence: CDR1 SQVTM, CDR2 ANQGSEA. CDR3 loop: CSAQREGRVEQFF.

The chain employs TRBV10-2 and TRBJ2-7; TCRdb picks TRBD1, but there is no DNA to check that call. The CDR3 totals 15 residues. Germline CDR1 WSHSY, CDR2 SAAADI. CDR3 residues: CASSEPGQGLYEQYF.